The 28 T cell receptor beta chains below all came from one sample that was sequenced in a study of cytomegalovirus exposure and HLA in healthy donors. In the PCR, 60 Vbeta and 13 Jbeta primers were used. TCRdb's table, derived via immunoSEQ multiplex PCR, lists solely in-frame clones and lacks some. The sample yields 150,000 to 200,000 clones, about 75% seen once. The sequenced sample was PBMCs. The receptor set was obtained from a female donor in good health and CMV-seronegative.

In this sample, this clone turned up once. The rearrangement joins TRBV13 to TRBJ1-2; the D gene is possibly TRBD1 (6 bases). This CDR3 spans 13 amino acids. From germline, CDR1 is PRHDT and CDR2 FYEKMQ (reference sequence). Trimming left V 2 bases short and J 3 bases short, with 7 bases between. Written as DNA, the CDR3 is TGTGCCAGCAGCTTAAGGGGGTACTATGGCTACACCTTC. Translating gives CASSLRGYYGYTF.

The chain employs TRBV18 and TRBJ1-3, with 8 bases aligning to TRBD1. Losses at the gene ends were 3 bases for V and 4 bases for J; bases not matched to a gene: 11. CDR3 length: 17 amino acids. Germline CDR1 is KGHSH and CDR2 is LQKENI. The DNA of the CDR3 is TGTGCCAGCTCACCCCCGGCAGGGGGCATCAGGGGAAACACCATATATTTT. This translates into CASSPPAGGIRGNTIYF.

The table lists this clone with a few counts. The rearrangement uses TRBV7-2 and TRBJ2-1; 7 bases are a match to TRBD2. Per germline, CDR1 SGHTA and CDR2 FQGNSA. V shed 1 base and J 2 bases; nucleotides not matched to a gene: 5. This CDR3 contains 16 residues. The CDR3 nucleotides are TGTGCCAGCAGCTTAGGAGCTAGCGGAGCCTACAATGAGCAGTTCTTC. It translates to CASSLGASGAYNEQFF. Filled out from reference TRBV7-2 and TRBJ2-1, the complete variable domain reads GAGVSQSPSNKVTEKGKDVELRCDPISGHTALYWYRQSLGQGLEFLIYFQGNSAPDKSGLPSDRFSAERTGGSVSTLTIQRTQQEDSAVYLCASSLGASGAYNEQFFGPGTRLTVL.

V usage is TRBV2 and J usage is TRBJ2-5; TRBD1 might be the D (6 bases). CDR1 SNHLY and CDR2 FYNNEI come from the germline V gene. This CDR3 region has 13 residues. The germline V and J ends were trimmed by 10 bases and 0 bases, with 12 bases remaining between them. The CDR3 sequence is CATPPGDQETQYF. For the CDR3, the DNA is TGTGCCACCCCCCCAGGGGACCAAGAGACCCAGTACTTC.

This clone showed up just once. The chain recombines TRBV5-1 with TRBJ2-5; the D gene is possibly TRBD2 (5 bases). This CDR3 is built from 14 residues. Germline values: CDR1 SGHRS, CDR2 YFSETQ. V was cut by 2 bases and J by 7 bases, with 15 bases left in between. The CDR3 spells CASSLTSGASTQYF. The CDR3 DNA reads as TGCGCCAGCAGCTTAACGAGCGGAGCGTCGACCCAGTACTTC.

The rearrangement uses TRBV4-1 and TRBJ1-4, with D tentatively TRBD1 (6 bases). Germline values: CDR1 MGHRA, CDR2 YSYEKL. The CDR3 consists of 13 residues. CDR3 DNA sequence: TGCGCGACCCAACGGGGACAAAATGAAAAACTGTTTTTT. Protein: CATQRGQNEKLFF.

V and J are TRBV5-1 and TRBJ2-5, with D uncertain. The germline V gene encodes CDR1 SGHRS and CDR2 YFSETQ. V was clipped by 0 bases and J by 2 bases, with 8 bases between them. The CDR3 is made up of 14 amino acids. The CDR3 sequence is CASSLAGRQETQYF. CDR3 bases: TGCGCCAGCAGCTTGGCTGGCAGGCAAGAGACCCAGTACTTC.

The rearrangement uses TRBV5-4 and TRBJ1-1; 7 bases fit TRBD1. J lost 3 bases, V lost 0 bases, and 2 bases had no gene match. Per germline, CDR1 SGHNT and CDR2 YYREEE (reference sequence). CDR3 length: 14 residues. The CDR3 here is CASSLAGGYTEAFF. In nucleotides, the CDR3 is TGTGCCAGCAGCTTGGCAGGGGGGTACACTGAAGCTTTCTTT.

CDR3 coding DNA: TGTGCCAGCAGCTTTGTGACTAGCGGGGGACAAGAGACCCAGTACTTC. Protein product: CASSFVTSGGQETQYF. The rearrangement links TRBV5-6 to TRBJ2-5, with TRBD2 matching over 12 bases. V dropped 2 bases and J dropped 2; count of bases not matched to a gene: 4. Germline V CDR1 and CDR2: SGHDT, YYEEEE. This CDR3 comprises 16 residues.

The V gene is TRBV2, the J gene TRBJ1-2, with D hard to call. CDR3 length equals 15 residues. Trimming stripped 0 bases from V and 1 base from J, with 9 bases between. CDR1 and CDR2 (germline): SNHLY, FYNNEI. CDR3 residues: CASSEALQDNYGYTF. The CDR3 coding sequence is TGTGCCAGCAGTGAAGCGCTCCAGGATAACTATGGCTACACCTTC.

The sample holds a few counts of this clone. J is TRBJ2-1 and V is TRBV30; tentatively, D is TRBD2 (6 bases). CDR3 length: 12 residues. The V end lost 5 bases, the J end lost 8 bases, and 13 bases lay between the germline ends. Germline V gene lookup returns CDR1 GTSNPN and CDR2 SVGIG (reference sequence). The CDR3 region has the DNA TGTGCCTGGGGACGACTAGTCGATGAGCAGTTCTTC. It translates to CAWGRLVDEQFF.

This clone was seen a few times. This chain joins TRBV6-1 and TRBJ2-2; 7 nucleotides match TRBD1. The trim removed 7 bases at V and 1 base at J, leaving 3 bases unmatched. Per the germline V gene, CDR1 is MNHNS and CDR2 is SASEGT. The CDR3 contains 14 residues. The CDR3 coding sequence is TGTGCCAGCAAGTGGGACAGGAACACCGGGGAGCTGTTTTTT. Protein sequence: CASKWDRNTGELFF.

The gene calls are TRBV5-1 and TRBJ2-3; 9 bases align to TRBD2. CDR1 and CDR2 from the germline V gene are SGHRS and YFSETQ. The CDR3 spans 18 residues. V lost 0 bases, J lost 0 bases, and 8 bases stayed unmatched. CDR3 residues: CASSLASGVPASTDTQYF. The CDR3, as DNA: TGCGCCAGCAGCTTGGCTAGCGGGGTTCCCGCTAGCACAGATACGCAGTATTTT.

This clone was seen only a few times. The chain has TRBV5-1 and TRBJ2-3, with TRBD2 identical over 7 bases. CDR1 and CDR2 (germline): SGHRS, YFSETQ. The CDR3 extends over 15 amino acids. Trimming took 4 bases from V and 6 from J; bases not matched to a gene: 11. The CDR3, as DNA: TGCGCCAGCAGCCCACAAGCGGGAATCGGGGATACGCAGTATTTT. Translation: CASSPQAGIGDTQYF.

The genes are TRBV7-9 and TRBJ2-5; 7 nucleotides line up with TRBD1. The CDR3 length is 14 residues. The germline V gene encodes CDR1 SEHNR and CDR2 FQNEAQ (reference sequence). V shed 4 bases, J shed 5 bases, and the junction held 7 bases outside the gene matches. CDR3 amino acids: CASSWTGQAETQYF. The CDR3, as DNA: TGTGCCAGCAGCTGGACCGGACAGGCGGAGACCCAGTACTTC.

This clone came up a few times. This chain joins TRBV2 and TRBJ2-2; D is possibly TRBD1 (5 bases). V was shortened by 6 bases and J by 3 bases, with 11 bases between the two germline ends. CDR3 size: 14 residues. Germline values: CDR1 SNHLY, CDR2 FYNNEI. The CDR3 bases are TGTGCCAGCAGATACAGGACGGACACCGGGGAGCTGTTTTTT. It codes for CASRYRTDTGELFF.

This clone has just one count. The chain is built from TRBV30 and TRBJ1-6, with D possibly being TRBD1 (5 bases). CDR1 is GTSNPN and CDR2 is SVGIG in the germline V gene (reference sequence). This CDR3 region has 14 residues. V shed 0 bases and J shed 7 bases, with 10 bases lying between them. CDR3 sequence reads: CAWSVTGPNSPLHF. In nucleotides, the CDR3 is TGTGCCTGGAGTGTAACAGGACCCAATTCACCCCTCCACTTT. The full variable domain, with the rest looked up from reference TRBV30 and TRBJ1-6, is SQTIHQWPATLVQPVGSPLSLECTVEGTSNPNLYWYRQAAGRGLQLLFYSVGIGQISSEVPQNLSASRPQDRQFILSSKKLLLSDSGFYLCAWSVTGPNSPLHFGNGTRLTVT.

The rearrangement links TRBV10-3 to TRBJ1-1; the D gene is possibly TRBD1 (5 bases). This CDR3 has 14 residues. Per germline, CDR1 ENHRY and CDR2 SYGVKD. V lost 4 bases and J lost 4, with 13 bases in between. In DNA form, the CDR3 reads TGTGCCATCAGTGCGGGGGGAAGAGGCACTGAAGCTTTCTTT. It encodes CAISAGGRGTEAFF.

Comments on this clone: Other DNA sequences from this sample encode an identical CDR3 as well. The chain carries TRBV10-3 and TRBJ1-2; a weak D match, TRBD1 (6 bases). The V gene lost 7 bases and the J gene lost 3 bases, with 12 bases spanning the gap. Germline V lookup: CDR1 ENHRY, CDR2 SYGVKD. This CDR3 region has 13 residues. CDR3 protein: CAIKGQGHYGYTF. As DNA, the CDR3 is TGTGCCATCAAGGGGCAGGGGCACTATGGCTACACCTTC.

CDR3 coding DNA: TGTGCCAGCAGTGAAAGGACTAGCGGGGCGACGGAGCAGTTCTTC. It codes for CASSERTSGATEQFF. The chain is built from TRBV2 and TRBJ2-1; the match to TRBD2 covers 12 bases. V shed 2 bases and J 10 bases; nucleotides not matched to a gene: 6. The CDR3 totals 15 residues. The germline V gene encodes CDR1 SNHLY and CDR2 FYNNEI.

Only one count was recorded for this clone. This chain's CDR3 is CASSSGGPYNEQFF. Written as DNA, the CDR3 is TGCGCCAGCAGCTCGGGGGGGCCATACAATGAGCAGTTCTTC. V and J are TRBV5-1 and TRBJ2-1; the match to TRBD2 covers 8 bases. V was clipped by 3 bases and J by 4 bases; unmatched bases: 3. Germline V lookup: CDR1 SGHRS, CDR2 YFSETQ. This CDR3 has 14 residues.

The chain couples TRBV19 to TRBJ1-1, with D tentatively TRBD1 (6 bases). From germline, CDR1 is LNHDA and CDR2 SQIVND (reference sequence). CDR3 length: 18 amino acids. V lost 2 bases to trimming and J lost 0 bases, with 19 bases between them. The CDR3 spells CASSINPSPGALNTEAFF. CDR3 nucleotide sequence: TGTGCCAGTAGTATAAACCCCTCCCCAGGGGCCTTGAACACTGAAGCTTTCTTT.

The CDR3, as DNA: TGTGCCAGCAGCTTAGTAGCAGACGGGGAGACCCAGTACTTC. Translated: CASSLVADGETQYF. The chain recombines TRBV11-2 with TRBJ2-5; no firm D call. CDR3 length: 14 residues. Trimming pared 1 base from V and 5 bases from J, leaving 11 bases between. Germline V gene data show CDR1 as SGHAT and CDR2 as FQNNGV.

The chain combines TRBV19 with TRBJ1-5; D is perhaps TRBD1 (5 bases). Trimming pared 4 bases from V and 5 bases from J, leaving 15 bases between. This CDR3 spans 15 amino acids. Germline V lookup: CDR1 LNHDA, CDR2 SQIVND (reference sequence). The CDR3 sequence is CASSKGPGGDQPQHF. DNA for the CDR3: TGTGCCAGTAGTAAAGGACCAGGAGGGGATCAGCCCCAGCATTTT.

The V and J genes are TRBV30 and TRBJ1-4; D gene ambiguous. Germline V gene data show CDR1 as GTSNPN and CDR2 as SVGIG (reference sequence). The CDR3 is 13 residues long. Trimming removed 2 bases at V and 5 bases at J, with 9 bases between. The CDR3 nucleotides are TGTGCCTGGAGTTCAGCGGGAAATGAAAAACTGTTTTTT. The encoded protein is CAWSSAGNEKLFF.

V is TRBV4-1 and J is TRBJ1-2; possible D gene TRBD1, 5 bases. V shed 0 bases and J shed 0 bases, with 5 bases lying between them. Germline V gene sequence: CDR1 MGHRA, CDR2 YSYEKL. The CDR3 length is 14 residues. The CDR3 here is CASSQDRANYGYTF. CDR3 coding DNA: TGCGCCAGCAGCCAAGACAGGGCTAACTATGGCTACACCTTC.

The rearrangement joins TRBV12-5 to TRBJ2-3; 8 nucleotides agree with TRBD2. V was pared by 1 base and J by 5 bases, with 14 bases of the junction left unmatched. The germline V gene has CDR1 LGHNT and CDR2 FRNRAP. The CDR3 is 18 amino acids. The CDR3 sequence is CASGLGLAGFARIDTQYF. DNA of the CDR3: TGTGCTAGTGGTTTGGGGCTAGCGGGTTTTGCGAGGATAGATACGCAGTATTTT. Full variable domain (rest looked up from reference TRBV12-5 and TRBJ2-3): DARVTQTPRHKVTEMGQEVTMRCQPILGHNTVFWYRQTMMQGLELLAYFRNRAPLDDSGMPKDRFSAEMPDATLATLKIQPSEPRDSAVYFCASGLGLAGFARIDTQYFGPGTRLTVL.

This chain uses TRBV6-1 with TRBJ2-2; 9 positions agree with TRBD1. This CDR3 contains 14 residues. The germline CDR1 and CDR2 sequences are MNHNS and SASEGT. The J segment lost 3 bases and the V segment lost 4 bases, leaving 0 bases of the junction unmatched. In DNA, the CDR3 is TGTGCCAGCAGTGGGACAGGGGACACCGGGGAGCTGTTTTTT. Translation: CASSGTGDTGELFF.